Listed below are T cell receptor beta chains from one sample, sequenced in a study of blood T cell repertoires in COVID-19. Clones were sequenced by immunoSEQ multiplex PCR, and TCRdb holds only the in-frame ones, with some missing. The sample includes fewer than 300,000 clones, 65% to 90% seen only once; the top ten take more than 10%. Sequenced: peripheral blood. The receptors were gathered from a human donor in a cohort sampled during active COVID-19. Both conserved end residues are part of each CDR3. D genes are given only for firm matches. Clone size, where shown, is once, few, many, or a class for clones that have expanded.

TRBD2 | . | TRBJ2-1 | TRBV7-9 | CASSHRTSGSPRQFF | TGTGCCAGCAGCCATCGGACTAGCGGGAGTCCTCGCCAGTTCTTC
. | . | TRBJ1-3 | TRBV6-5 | CASSYSGGYTIYF | TGTGCCAGCAGTTACTCAGGGGGATACACCATATATTTT
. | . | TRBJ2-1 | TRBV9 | CASSVSGPYNEQFF | TGTGCCAGCAGCGTAAGCGGCCCCTACAATGAGCAGTTCTTC
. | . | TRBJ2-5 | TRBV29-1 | CSVIRASETQYF | TGCAGCGTAATCAGGGCCTCAGAGACCCAGTACTTC
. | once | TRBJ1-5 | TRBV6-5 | CASRLGHDQPQHF | TGTGCCAGCAGGCTCGGACACGATCAGCCCCAGCATTTT
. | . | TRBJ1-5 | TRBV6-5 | CASSYSGEPQHF | TGTGCCAGCAGTTATTCGGGGGAGCCCCAGCATTTT
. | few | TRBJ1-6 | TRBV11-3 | CASSFGRWQARSPLHF | TGTGCCAGCAGCTTTGGCAGGTGGCAGGCCCGTTCACCCCTCCACTTT
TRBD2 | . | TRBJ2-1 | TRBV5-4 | CASGTAGEVYNEQFF | TGTGCCAGCGGGACGGCGGGAGAGGTCTACAATGAGCAGTTCTTC
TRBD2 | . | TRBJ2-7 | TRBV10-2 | CASRSGSTTYEQYF | TGCGCCAGCAGGAGCGGGAGTACCACTTACGAGCAGTACTTC
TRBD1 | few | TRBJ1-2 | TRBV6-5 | CASRTGVRANYGYTF | TGTGCCAGCCGGACAGGGGTGAGAGCTAACTATGGCTACACCTTC
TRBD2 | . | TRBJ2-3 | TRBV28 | CASSRLAGKTDTQYF | TGTGCCAGCAGTAGACTAGCGGGAAAGACAGATACGCAGTATTTT
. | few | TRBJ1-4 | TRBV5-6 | CASSLGTAYEKLFF | TGTGCCAGCAGCTTGGGGACAGCTTATGAAAAACTGTTTTTT
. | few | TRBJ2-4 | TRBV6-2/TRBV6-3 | CASSYSIEPLNF | TGTGCCAGCAGTTACTCGATAGAGCCTCTGAACTTC
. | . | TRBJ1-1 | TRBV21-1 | CASSKVRGQVVNTEAFF | TGTGCCAGCAGCAAAGTAAGAGGACAGGTGGTGAACACTGAAGCTTTCTTT
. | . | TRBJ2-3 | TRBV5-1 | CASRGTSTDTQYF | TGCGCCAGCAGGGGGACTAGCACAGATACGCAGTATTTT
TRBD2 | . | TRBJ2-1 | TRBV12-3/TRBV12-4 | CASSPSGSEQFF | TGTGCCAGCAGCCCTAGCGGGAGTGAGCAGTTCTTC
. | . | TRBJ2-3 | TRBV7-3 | CASSRQGTTGTADTQYF | TGTGCCAGCAGCCGCCAGGGCACAACCGGCACAGCAGATACGCAGTATTTT
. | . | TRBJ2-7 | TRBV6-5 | CASSYRGTYEQYF | TGTGCCAGCAGTTACAGGGGTACCTACGAGCAGTACTTC
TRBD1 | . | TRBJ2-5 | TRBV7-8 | CASSTRRGDRGETQYF | TGTGCCAGCAGCACCCGAAGGGGAGACAGGGGAGAGACCCAGTACTTC
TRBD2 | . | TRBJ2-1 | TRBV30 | CAWSGGSSNYNEQFF | TGTGCCTGGAGCGGCGGGAGCTCTAATTACAATGAGCAGTTCTTC
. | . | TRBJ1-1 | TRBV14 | CASSHTRGAKAFF | TGTGCCAGCAGCCATACCCGGGGGGCTAAGGCTTTCTTT
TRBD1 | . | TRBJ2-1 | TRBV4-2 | CASSPDRGLGEQFF | TGTGCCAGCAGCCCCGACAGGGGGCTGGGTGAGCAGTTCTTC
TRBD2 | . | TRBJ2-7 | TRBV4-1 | CASSQVVPLAGDYEQYF | TGCGCCAGCAGCCAAGTGGTACCCTTAGCGGGAGATTACGAGCAGTACTTC
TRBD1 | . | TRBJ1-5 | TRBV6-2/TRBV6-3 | CASSYGRQGRGNQPQHF | TGTGCCAGCAGTTACGGGAGACAGGGTAGGGGCAATCAGCCCCAGCATTTT
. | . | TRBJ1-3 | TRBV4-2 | CASSQDGGVRRSGNTIYF | TGTGCCAGCAGCCAAGATGGGGGGGTGCGGCGATCCGGAAACACCATATATTTT
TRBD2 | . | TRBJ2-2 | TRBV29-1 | CSVEPRGTRGELFF | TGCAGCGTTGAACCTCGGGGGACTAGGGGGGAGCTGTTTTTT
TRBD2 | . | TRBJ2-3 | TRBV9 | CASSAGLAGPFTRTDTQYF | TGTGCCAGCAGCGCCGGACTAGCGGGGCCATTTACCCGCACAGATACGCAGTATTTT
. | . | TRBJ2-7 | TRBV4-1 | CASSEGGAYEQYF | TGCGCCAGCAGCGAAGGGGGAGCCTACGAGCAGTACTTC
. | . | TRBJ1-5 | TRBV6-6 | CASTGEWLQPQHF | TGTGCCAGCACGGGGGAATGGTTGCAGCCCCAGCATTTT
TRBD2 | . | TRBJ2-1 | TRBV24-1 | CATGLAGASEQFF | TGTGCCACCGGCCTAGCGGGAGCTTCTGAGCAGTTCTTC
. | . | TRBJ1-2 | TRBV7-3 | CASSPQLSVGRGYTF | TGTGCCAGCAGCCCTCAACTGTCGGTGGGCCGGGGCTACACCTTC
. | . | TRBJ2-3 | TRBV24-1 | CATSGPGLRGADTQYF | TGTGCCACCAGTGGCCCCGGACTAAGGGGAGCAGATACGCAGTATTTT
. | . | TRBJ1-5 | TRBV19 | CASSIRFRGTDQPQHF | TGTGCCAGTAGTATCAGATTTAGGGGTACAGATCAGCCCCAGCATTTT
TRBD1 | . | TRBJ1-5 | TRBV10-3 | CAISLQGNGQPQHF | TGTGCCATCAGCCTACAGGGGAATGGTCAGCCCCAGCATTTT
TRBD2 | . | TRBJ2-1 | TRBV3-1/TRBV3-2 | CASSPSGSGMNEQFF | TGTGCCAGCAGCCCCTCCGGTAGCGGGATGAATGAGCAGTTCTTC
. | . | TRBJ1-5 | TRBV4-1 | CASSQGQGGTNQPQHF | TGCGCCAGCAGCCAAGGGCAGGGTGGGACTAATCAGCCCCAGCATTTT
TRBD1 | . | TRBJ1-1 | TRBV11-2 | CASSTRQGRTEAFF | TGTGCCAGCAGCACCAGACAGGGTAGGACTGAAGCTTTCTTT
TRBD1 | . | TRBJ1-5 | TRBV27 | CASSLTGVRLNQPQHF | TGTGCCAGCAGTCTCACAGGGGTGAGACTCAATCAGCCCCAGCATTTT
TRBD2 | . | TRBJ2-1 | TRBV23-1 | CASVRGWDRNGRAWYNEQFF | TGCGCCAGCGTCCGTGGATGGGACCGAAACGGGAGGGCATGGTACAATGAGCAGTTCTTC
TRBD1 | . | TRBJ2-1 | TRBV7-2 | CASSLRQGAYNEQFF | TGTGCCAGCAGCTTAAGACAGGGGGCCTACAATGAGCAGTTCTTC
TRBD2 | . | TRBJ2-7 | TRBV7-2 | CASSLASGRAEQYF | TGTGCCAGCAGCTTAGCTAGCGGGAGGGCCGAGCAGTACTTC
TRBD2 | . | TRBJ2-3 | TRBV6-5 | CASSYGGLNTDTQYF | TGTGCCAGCAGTTACGGGGGACTAAACACAGATACGCAGTATTTT
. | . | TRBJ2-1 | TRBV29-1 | CSVGVGGPNEQFF | TGCAGCGTTGGGGTAGGAGGGCCCAATGAGCAGTTCTTC